The 28 T cell receptor beta chains presented below share a single source sample, sequenced in a study of breast tumors, draining lymph nodes, adjacent tissues. TCRdb reanalysed the multiplex PCR reads using MiXCR and keeps one entry per CDR3 protein. The sample carries around 250,000 distinct CDR3 sequences, 30% to 35% recorded once. The lymph nodes were axillary draining lymph nodes from breast cancer patients. Sequences were obtained from axillary lymph node tissue. Receptors originate from a female donor with breast cancer. Some clones in this sample may be carry-over from other donors' samples.

This clonotype was counted at least ten times. The J gene is TRBJ1-6, the V gene TRBV20-1, with D unresolved. V was shortened by 1 base and J by 1 base, with 11 bases between the two germline ends. From germline, CDR1 is DFQATT and CDR2 SNEGSKA (reference sequence). CDR3 length equals 16 residues. The CDR3 DNA reads as TGCAGTGCTAGAGCTCGGCAGTCGTCCTATAATTCACCCCTCCACTTT. This sequence encodes CSARARQSSYNSPLHF.

In its sample, this clonotype was seen many times. The genes are TRBV19 and TRBJ1-5; TRBD1 might be the D (5 bases). CDR3 length: 16 amino acids. Trimming shortened V by 4 bases and J by 4 bases, and 17 bases separated the two germline ends. Germline values: CDR1 LNHDA, CDR2 SQIVND (reference sequence). The CDR3 nucleotides read TGTGCCAGTAGTAGGGGTCGAGACAGACCTAATCAGCCCCAGCATTTT. Translation gives CASSRGRDRPNQPQHF.

This chain uses TRBV10-3 with TRBJ2-5; 10 bases map to TRBD2. Germline CDR1 ENHRY, CDR2 SYGVKD. V was clipped by 7 bases and J by 2 bases; unmatched bases: 13. The CDR3 has 17 residues. CDR3 DNA sequence: TGTGCCATCAAAGAGGGGCTAGCGGGAGATCGGCAAGAGACCCAGTACTTC. Translated: CAIKEGLAGDRQETQYF.

The V and J genes are TRBV27 and TRBJ1-2; tentatively, D is TRBD1 (5 bases). V gave up 5 bases and J gave up 8 bases, with 18 bases separating them. In germline, CDR1 is MNHEY, CDR2 SMNVEV (reference sequence). The CDR3 sequence is 14 residues long. The CDR3 loop reads CASSPPGARDGYTF. Written as DNA, the CDR3 is TGTGCCAGCAGTCCACCAGGAGCGCGGGACGGCTACACCTTC.

This clonotype has just a few counts. The rearrangement uses TRBV20-1 and TRBJ2-7; 7 positions match TRBD2. The germline V gene encodes CDR1 DFQATT and CDR2 SNEGSKA (reference sequence). The ends lost 6 bases at V and 6 bases at J; junction bases unmatched: 23. CDR3 length: 17 amino acids. The CDR3 spells CSAAREGRDSPVFEQYF. In DNA, the CDR3 is TGCAGTGCCGCGAGGGAGGGCCGGGACTCCCCCGTTTTCGAGCAGTACTTC.

CDR3 DNA: TGTGCCAGCAGCGGACAGGGCGAGCCCCAGCATTTT. Translating gives CASSGQGEPQHF. This rearrangement joins TRBV2 to TRBJ1-5; TRBD1 matches at 8 bases. This CDR3 contains 12 residues. Germline CDR1 reads SNHLY; CDR2 reads FYNNEI. The V segment lost 6 bases and the J segment 8 bases; nucleotides outside the gene matches: 3.

This clonotype was detected ten times or more. The CDR3 region has the DNA TGTGCCAGCAGCCAAGCAGGGGAAGGCTCTTCACCCCTCCACTTT. Translated: CASSQAGEGSSPLHF. This chain links TRBV3-1 with TRBJ1-6; the D gene is possibly TRBD1 (6 bases). This CDR3 region has 15 residues. Deletions cut 1 base from V and 9 bases from J, with 13 bases between. The V gene's germline CDR1 is LGHDT and CDR2 YNNKEL (reference sequence).

This clonotype has only a few counts. The rearrangement links TRBV10-3 to TRBJ1-1; D gene ambiguous. Germline CDR1 reads ENHRY; CDR2 reads SYGVKD. V was pared by 6 bases and J by 5 bases, with 10 bases between. There are 12 residues in the CDR3. This CDR3 reads CAISRARTEAFF. CDR3 DNA sequence: TGTGCCATCAGCCGTGCCCGAACTGAAGCTTTCTTT.

This clonotype has at least ten counts. The V and J genes are TRBV20-1 and TRBJ1-2; 9 bases align to TRBD1. The CDR3 is 13 residues long. V lost 6 bases and J lost 4; bases outside the gene matches: 6. Germline V gene data show CDR1 as DFQATT and CDR2 as SNEGSKA (reference sequence). DNA for the CDR3: TGCAGTGCCTCTAAGACAGGGGGCTATGGCTACACCTTC. It translates to CSASKTGGYGYTF.

The V call is TRBV27, the J call TRBJ2-7; 7 bases fit TRBD1. Germline loops: CDR1 MNHEY, CDR2 SMNVEV (reference sequence). The CDR3 loop spans 15 amino acids. The ends lost 6 bases at V and 3 bases at J; junction bases unmatched: 11. The CDR3 sequence is CASSDRVGLGYEQYF. The CDR3 DNA reads TGTGCCAGCAGCGACAGGGTAGGGCTTGGCTACGAGCAGTACTTC.

Concerning this clonotype itself: A read error may explain this, as a much larger clone is one base away. The rearrangement uses TRBV3-1 and TRBJ2-3; 12 bases are a match to TRBD2. J gave up 2 bases and V 6 bases, and 3 bases lay outside the gene matches. The CDR3 runs to 15 residues. Germline-derived CDR1 and CDR2 are LGHDT and YNNKEL (reference sequence). CDR3 nucleotides: TGTGCCAGCAGTCCTAGCGGGAGGGACACAGATACGCAGTATTTT. This gives the protein CASSPSGRDTDTQYF.

Many counts were recorded for this clonotype. The chain links TRBV5-8 to TRBJ2-5; D possibly corresponds to TRBD1 (5 bases). The V and J ends lost 0 bases and 7 bases respectively, with 10 bases between them. The germline V gene encodes CDR1 SGHTS and CDR2 YDEGEE. The CDR3 spans 13 residues. In nucleotides, the CDR3 is TGTGCCAGCAGCTTGGACAGGTTGGGGACCCAGTACTTC. As protein: CASSLDRLGTQYF.

A note on this clonotype: It may be a read error: a sequence one base away is much more abundant. The chain recombines TRBV20-1 with TRBJ2-7, with TRBD2 identical over 11 bases. The CDR3 is made up of 15 amino acids. The trim removed 6 bases at V and 0 bases at J, leaving 7 bases unmatched. Germline-derived CDR1 and CDR2 are DFQATT and SNEGSKA (reference sequence). This CDR3 is CSAAETSGTSYEQYF. The CDR3 coding sequence is TGCAGTGCAGCCGAGACTAGCGGGACCTCCTACGAGCAGTACTTC.

This clonotype was observed many times. This chain joins TRBV7-9 and TRBJ2-1, with a weak D call TRBD1 (5 bases). V lost 4 bases and J lost 7, with 11 bases in between. Germline lookup yields CDR1 SEHNR and CDR2 FQNEAQ (reference sequence). The CDR3 runs to 13 residues. CDR3: CASSWGAGNEQFF. In nucleotides, the CDR3 is TGTGCCAGCAGCTGGGGCGCAGGGAATGAGCAGTTCTTC.

Worth noting for this clonotype: This may be a read error: a much more frequent sequence differs by one nucleotide. Because it lacks the conserved phenylalanine or tryptophan at the end, this CDR3 is likely a read error. V and J are TRBV14 and TRBJ1-2, with 8 bases aligning to TRBD1. The CDR3 extends over 15 amino acids. CDR1 and CDR2 from the germline V gene are SGHDN and FVKESK. V shed 0 bases, J shed 8 bases, and the junction held 8 bases outside the gene matches. The CDR3 here is CASSQEGRGLKGYTS. CDR3 coding DNA: TGTGCCAGCAGCCAAGAGGGCAGGGGGCTGAAGGGCTACACCTCC.

The table lists this clonotype with many counts. The chain combines TRBV12-3 or TRBV12-4 with TRBJ1-2, with 8 bases matching TRBD1. V shed 3 bases and J 2 bases; nucleotides not matched to a gene: 14. This CDR3 has 18 amino acids. CDR3 DNA: TGTGCCAGCAGTTTCCTTGGGTCAGGGGGCGCAGGGAACTATGGCTACACCTTC. This encodes CASSFLGSGGAGNYGYTF.

This clonotype was seen more than once but under ten times. With a much larger clone just one base away, this may be a read error. This rearrangement joins TRBV6-6 to TRBJ2-7; TRBD1 matches 7 bases. The CDR3 consists of 13 residues. V lost 6 bases and J lost 2; bases outside the gene matches: 4. CDR1 is MNHNY, CDR2 SVGAGI, per germline (reference sequence). CDR3 residues: CASRLDRTYEQYF. In DNA, the CDR3 is TGTGCCAGCAGACTGGACAGGACCTACGAGCAGTACTTC.

The table lists this clonotype with many counts. The chain links TRBV12-5 to TRBJ2-5; 9 bases are shared with TRBD1. Trimming at V came to 6 bases and at J to 5 bases, leaving 10 bases not matched to a gene. CDR1 is LGHNT and CDR2 is FRNRAP in the germline V gene. The CDR3 loop spans 15 amino acids. The CDR3 coding sequence is TGTGCTAGTGGCCAAGAATTAGGGACAGGGGAGACCCAGTACTTC. It specifies CASGQELGTGETQYF.

This clonotype was detected many times. The gene calls are TRBV4-3 and TRBJ2-1; D remains unclear. Trimming stripped 0 bases from V and 0 bases from J, with 12 bases between. CDR3 length: 17 residues. Germline V CDR1 and CDR2: LGHNA, YSLEER. The CDR3 bases are TGCGCCAGCAGCCAAGACTATGGGCGGAACTCCTACAATGAGCAGTTCTTC. The encoded protein is CASSQDYGRNSYNEQFF.

About this clonotype: A much more abundant neighbour one base away suggests this may be a read error. V and J are TRBV10-1 and TRBJ2-5; D possibly corresponds to TRBD2 (6 bases). The CDR3 extends over 14 amino acids. Looked up from germline, CDR1 is WNHNN and CDR2 is SYGVQD (reference sequence). Trimming left V 1 base short and J 7 bases short, with 13 bases between. This CDR3 is CASSEWRGTGTQYF. In nucleotides, the CDR3 is TGCGCCAGCAGTGAGTGGAGGGGCACAGGGACCCAGTACTTC.

This clonotype was found many times. V is TRBV7-3 and J is TRBJ2-1; perhaps TRBD2 as D (5 bases). The CDR3 is 17 amino acids. Germline V gene data show CDR1 as SGHTA and CDR2 as FQGTGA. V lost 5 bases and J 3 bases, leaving 20 bases between the germline ends. The DNA for the CDR3 is TGTGCCAGCAGCCCGTCTGTAGGAGCGGCCATCTACAATGAGCAGTTCTTC. Its protein product is CASSPSVGAAIYNEQFF.

This clonotype has ten or more counts. The gene calls are TRBV4-1 and TRBJ2-1; tentatively, D is TRBD2 (6 bases). The CDR3 covers 12 residues. The ends were cut back, 4 bases at V and 7 bases at J, with 8 bases in the middle. CDR1 is MGHRA, CDR2 YSYEKL, per germline. This CDR3 is CASSLADNEQFF. CDR3 coding DNA: TGCGCCAGCAGCCTAGCGGATAATGAGCAGTTCTTC.

The chain carries TRBV28 and TRBJ2-7; a weak D match, TRBD2 (5 bases). The V and J ends lost 8 bases and 0 bases respectively, with 14 bases between them. The CDR3 runs 14 residues. Germline V gene data show CDR1 as MDHEN and CDR2 as SYDVKM. The CDR3 protein is CASYERSSSYEQYF. The CDR3 nucleotides read TGTGCCAGCTACGAGCGGTCAAGCTCCTACGAGCAGTACTTC.

The chain couples TRBV10-3 to TRBJ1-6, with 7 bases lining up with TRBD1. Per the germline V gene, CDR1 is ENHRY and CDR2 is SYGVKD. The CDR3 is 12 residues long. V gave up 0 bases and J gave up 17 bases; unmatched junction bases: 4. The CDR3 loop reads CAISESGQPVHF. CDR3 DNA sequence: TGTGCCATCAGTGAGTCGGGACAGCCCGTCCACTTT.

This clonotype was counted a few times. V usage is TRBV3-2 and J usage is TRBJ2-7; the table's TRBD2 call for D was not verified on the DNA. TRBV3-2 has pseudogene status. The CDR3 totals 15 residues. As DNA, the CDR3 is TGTGCCAGCAGCCACGCTAAATGGGAGCCCTACGAGCAGTACTTC. The encoded protein is CASSHAKWEPYEQYF.

This rearrangement joins TRBV6-6 to TRBJ1-4; 8 bases align to TRBD1. Germline V gene data show CDR1 as MNHNY and CDR2 as SVGAGI (reference sequence). The CDR3 is 12 residues long. The junction had 2 bases not matched to a gene; V was cut back by 6 bases and J by 8 bases. The CDR3 region has the DNA TGTGCCAGCAGGAGGGACAGGGAAAAACTGTTTTTT. This codes for CASRRDREKLFF.

This clonotype came up many times. This chain's CDR3 is CAISARVDYGYTF. CDR3 nucleotides: TGTGCCATCAGTGCTAGGGTGGACTATGGCTACACCTTC. The V call is TRBV10-3, the J call TRBJ1-2; D unclear. V shed 4 bases and J shed 3 bases, with 9 bases lying between them. The CDR3 is 13 residues long. Germline V gene data show CDR1 as ENHRY and CDR2 as SYGVKD.

The sample holds many counts of this clonotype. The chain uses TRBV9 and TRBJ1-6, with 10 bases lining up with TRBD1. V shed 3 bases, J shed 7 bases, and the junction held 4 bases outside the gene matches. The CDR3 runs 15 residues. CDR1 SGDLS and CDR2 YYNGEE come from the germline V gene. The CDR3 nucleotides read TGTGCCAGCAGCGAAGACAGGGGGCGAAATTCACCCCTCCACTTT. Translation gives CASSEDRGRNSPLHF.